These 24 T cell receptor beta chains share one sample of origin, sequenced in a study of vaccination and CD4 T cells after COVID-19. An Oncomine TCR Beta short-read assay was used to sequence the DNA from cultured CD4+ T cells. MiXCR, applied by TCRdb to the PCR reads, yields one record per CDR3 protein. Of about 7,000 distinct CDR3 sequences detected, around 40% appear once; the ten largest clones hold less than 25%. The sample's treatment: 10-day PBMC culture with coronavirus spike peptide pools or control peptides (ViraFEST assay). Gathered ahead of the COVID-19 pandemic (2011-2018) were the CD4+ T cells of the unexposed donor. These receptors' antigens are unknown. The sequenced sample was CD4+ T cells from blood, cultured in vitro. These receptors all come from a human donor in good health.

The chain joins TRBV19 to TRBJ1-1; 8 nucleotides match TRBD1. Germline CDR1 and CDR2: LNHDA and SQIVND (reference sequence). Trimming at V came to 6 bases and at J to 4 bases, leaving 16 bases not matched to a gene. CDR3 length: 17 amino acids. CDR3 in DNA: TGTGCCAGTAGACAGGGGGACCTTATAGGTCGAACCACTGAAGCTTTCTTT. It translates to CASRQGDLIGRTTEAFF.

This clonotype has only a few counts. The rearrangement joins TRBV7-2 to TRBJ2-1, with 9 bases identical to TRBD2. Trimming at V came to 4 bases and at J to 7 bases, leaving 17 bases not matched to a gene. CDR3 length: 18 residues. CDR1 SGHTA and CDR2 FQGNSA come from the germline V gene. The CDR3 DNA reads TGTGCCAGCAGCTCCCGGGAGAAGATAAGCGGGGGGATGAATGAGCAGTTCTTC. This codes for CASSSREKISGGMNEQFF.

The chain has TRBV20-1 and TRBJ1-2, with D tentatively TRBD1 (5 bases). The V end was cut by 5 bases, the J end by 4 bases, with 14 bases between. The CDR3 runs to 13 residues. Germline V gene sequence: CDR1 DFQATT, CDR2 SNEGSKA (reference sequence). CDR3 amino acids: CSAWDEAGYGYTF. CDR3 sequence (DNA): TGCAGTGCTTGGGACGAGGCGGGCTATGGCTACACCTTC.

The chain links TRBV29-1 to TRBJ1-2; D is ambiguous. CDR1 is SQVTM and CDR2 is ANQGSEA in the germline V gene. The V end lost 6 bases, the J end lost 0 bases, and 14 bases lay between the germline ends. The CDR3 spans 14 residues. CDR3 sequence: CSVTGGSTNYGYTF. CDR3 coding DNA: TGCAGCGTCACGGGAGGCAGTACTAACTATGGCTACACCTTC.

Here the CDR3 reads CASRLGTANYGYTF. DNA for the CDR3: TGTGCCAGTAGGCTGGGGACGGCGAACTATGGCTACACCTTC. The chain employs TRBV19 and TRBJ1-2; the D gene is possibly TRBD1 (5 bases). The V gene's germline CDR1 is LNHDA and CDR2 SQIVND (reference sequence). The CDR3 consists of 14 residues. Trimming shortened V by 6 bases and J by 2 bases, and 13 bases separated the two germline ends.

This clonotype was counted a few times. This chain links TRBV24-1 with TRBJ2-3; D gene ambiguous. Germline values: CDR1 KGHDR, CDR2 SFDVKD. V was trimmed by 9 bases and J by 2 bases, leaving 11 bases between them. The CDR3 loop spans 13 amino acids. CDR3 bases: TGTGCCACCTCAGGAACATCCACAGATACGCAGTATTTT. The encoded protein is CATSGTSTDTQYF.

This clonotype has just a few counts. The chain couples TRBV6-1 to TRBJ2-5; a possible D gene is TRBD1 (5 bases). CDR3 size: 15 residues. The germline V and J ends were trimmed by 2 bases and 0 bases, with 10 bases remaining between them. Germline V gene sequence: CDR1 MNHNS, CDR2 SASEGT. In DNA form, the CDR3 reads TGTGCCAGCAGTGAATTCGTGGGGCACCAAGAGACCCAGTACTTC. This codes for CASSEFVGHQETQYF.

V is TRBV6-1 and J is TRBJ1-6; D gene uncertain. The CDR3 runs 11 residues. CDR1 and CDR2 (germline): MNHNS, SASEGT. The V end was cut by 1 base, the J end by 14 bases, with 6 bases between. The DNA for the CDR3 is TGTGCCAGCAGTGAAGGCCCTACCCTCCACTTT. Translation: CASSEGPTLHF.

The chain's CDR3 is CASSIGTGYEQYF. Written as DNA, the CDR3 is TGTGCCAGTAGTATCGGGACGGGCTACGAGCAGTACTTC. This chain uses TRBV19 with TRBJ2-7; D tentatively reads TRBD1 or TRBD2 (5 bases each). Germline CDR1 and CDR2: LNHDA and SQIVND (reference sequence). The CDR3 has 13 residues. The V and J ends lost 3 bases and 3 bases respectively, with 9 bases between them.

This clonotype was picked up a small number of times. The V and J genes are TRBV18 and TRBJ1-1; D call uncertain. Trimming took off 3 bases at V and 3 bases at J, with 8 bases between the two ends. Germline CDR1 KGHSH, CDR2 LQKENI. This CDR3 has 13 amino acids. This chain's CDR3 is CASSPLADTEAFF. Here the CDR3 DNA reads TGTGCCAGCTCACCCCTAGCTGACACTGAAGCTTTCTTT.

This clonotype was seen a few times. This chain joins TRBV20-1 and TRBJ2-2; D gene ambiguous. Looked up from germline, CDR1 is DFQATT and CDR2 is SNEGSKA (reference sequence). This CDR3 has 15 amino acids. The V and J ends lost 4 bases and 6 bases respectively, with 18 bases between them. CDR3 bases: TGCAGTGCTAAGCCAAAGGCAGGTGGTGCCGGGGAGCTGTTTTTT. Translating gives CSAKPKAGGAGELFF.

The CDR3 protein is CASSSSFLGGGISNEQFF. In nucleotides, the CDR3 is TGTGCCAGCAGTTCATCGTTCTTGGGGGGGGGAATATCCAATGAGCAGTTCTTC. This rearrangement joins TRBV27 to TRBJ2-1; 7 nucleotides align to TRBD2. This CDR3 spans 18 amino acids. Germline loops: CDR1 MNHEY, CDR2 SMNVEV (reference sequence). Unmatched junction bases numbered 18, after V lost 4 bases and J lost 6 bases.

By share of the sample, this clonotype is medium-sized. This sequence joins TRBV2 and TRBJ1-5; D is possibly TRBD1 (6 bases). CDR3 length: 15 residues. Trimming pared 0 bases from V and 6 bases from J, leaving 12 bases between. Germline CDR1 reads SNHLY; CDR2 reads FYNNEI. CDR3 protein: CASSEASGTSQPQHF. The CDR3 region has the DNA TGTGCCAGCAGTGAAGCCAGTGGGACAAGTCAGCCCCAGCATTTT.

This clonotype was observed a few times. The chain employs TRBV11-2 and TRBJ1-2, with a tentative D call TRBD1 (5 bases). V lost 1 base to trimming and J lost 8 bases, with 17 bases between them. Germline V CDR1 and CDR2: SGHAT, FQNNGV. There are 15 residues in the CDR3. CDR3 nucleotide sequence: TGTGCCAGCAGCTTAGTTGGGACGCAGGCCTTCGGCTACACCTTC. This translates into CASSLVGTQAFGYTF.

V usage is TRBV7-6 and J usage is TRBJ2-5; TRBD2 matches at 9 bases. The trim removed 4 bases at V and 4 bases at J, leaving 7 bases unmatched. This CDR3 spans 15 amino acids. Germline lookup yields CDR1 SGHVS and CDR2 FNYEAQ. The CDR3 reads CASSSTRGGGETQYF. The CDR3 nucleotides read TGTGCCAGCAGCTCTACGCGGGGGGGCGGAGAGACCCAGTACTTC.

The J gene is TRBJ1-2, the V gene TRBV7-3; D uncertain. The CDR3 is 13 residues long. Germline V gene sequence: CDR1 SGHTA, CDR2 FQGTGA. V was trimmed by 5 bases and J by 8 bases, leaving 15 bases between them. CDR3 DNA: TGTGCCAGCAGCCGCCGGGAGGACTCCGGCTACACCTTC. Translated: CASSRREDSGYTF.

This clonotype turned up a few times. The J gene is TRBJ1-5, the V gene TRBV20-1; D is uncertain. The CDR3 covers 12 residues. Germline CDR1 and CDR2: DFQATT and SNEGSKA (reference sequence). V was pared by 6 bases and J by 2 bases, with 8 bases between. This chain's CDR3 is CSAFQGNQPQHF. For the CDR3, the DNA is TGCAGTGCGTTCCAGGGCAATCAGCCCCAGCATTTT.

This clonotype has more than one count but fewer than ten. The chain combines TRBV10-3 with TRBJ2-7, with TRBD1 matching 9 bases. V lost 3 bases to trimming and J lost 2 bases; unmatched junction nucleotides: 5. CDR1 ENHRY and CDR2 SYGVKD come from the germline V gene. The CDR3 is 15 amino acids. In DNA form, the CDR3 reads TGTGCCATCAGTGATAGGACAGGGGTCACCTACGAGCAGTACTTC. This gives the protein CAISDRTGVTYEQYF.

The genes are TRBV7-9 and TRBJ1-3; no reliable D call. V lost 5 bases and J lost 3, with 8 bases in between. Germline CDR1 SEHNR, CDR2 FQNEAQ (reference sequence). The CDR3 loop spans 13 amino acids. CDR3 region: CASSLNIGNTIYF. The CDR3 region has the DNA TGTGCCAGCAGCCTAAACATTGGAAACACCATATATTTT.

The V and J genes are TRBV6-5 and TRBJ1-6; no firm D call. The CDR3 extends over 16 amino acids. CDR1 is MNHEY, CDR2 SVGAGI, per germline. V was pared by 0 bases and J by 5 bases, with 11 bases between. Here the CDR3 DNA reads TGTGCCAGCAGTTACTCGAAGAGCCAACATAATTCACCCCTCCACTTT. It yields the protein CASSYSKSQHNSPLHF.

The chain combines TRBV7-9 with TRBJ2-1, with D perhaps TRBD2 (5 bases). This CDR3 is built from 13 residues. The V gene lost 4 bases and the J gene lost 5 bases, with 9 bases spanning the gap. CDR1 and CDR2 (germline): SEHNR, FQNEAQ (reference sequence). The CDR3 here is CASSSWTDNEQFF. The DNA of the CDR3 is TGTGCCAGCAGCTCCTGGACTGACAATGAGCAGTTCTTC.

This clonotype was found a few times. CDR3 in amino acids: CASSFQGLGSGNTIYF. The CDR3 DNA reads as TGTGCCAGCAGCTTCCAGGGACTCGGCTCTGGAAACACCATATATTTT. The V gene is TRBV7-9, the J gene TRBJ1-3; D is perhaps TRBD1 (5 bases). Germline CDR1 SEHNR, CDR2 FQNEAQ (reference sequence). This CDR3 contains 16 residues. Trimming took 3 bases from V and 0 from J, leaving 12 bases between them.

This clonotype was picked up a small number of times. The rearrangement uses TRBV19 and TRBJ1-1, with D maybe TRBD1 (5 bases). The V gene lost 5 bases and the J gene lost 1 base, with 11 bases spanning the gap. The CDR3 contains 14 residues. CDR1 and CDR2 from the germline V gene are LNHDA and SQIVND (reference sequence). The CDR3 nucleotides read TGTGCCAGTAGTGGCAGGGAGGGGAACACTGAAGCTTTCTTT. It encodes CASSGREGNTEAFF.

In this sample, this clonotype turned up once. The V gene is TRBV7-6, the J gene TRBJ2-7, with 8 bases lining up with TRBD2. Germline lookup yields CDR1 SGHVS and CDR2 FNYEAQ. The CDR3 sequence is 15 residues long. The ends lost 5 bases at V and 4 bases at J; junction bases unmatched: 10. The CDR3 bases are TGTGCCAGCAGCCGGGAGGGGGTTACAGTTTACGAGCAGTACTTC. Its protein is CASSREGVTVYEQYF.